This record looks at one T cell receptor (beta chain) sequence and its context. The antigen is not known. The CDR3 has 13 residues. Trimming at V came to 6 bases and at J to 5 bases, leaving 4 bases not matched to a gene. The germline V gene has CDR1 LNHDA and CDR2 SQIVND (reference sequence). This entry is derived from a study of OX40 agonist ivuxolimab in advanced cancers. Study at large: Antecedent anti-PD-1, anti-PD-L1 or anti-CTLA-4 therapy was permissible, with 30% to 50% having received some.

Profiling relied on immunoSEQ multiplex PCR, and the TCRdb table lists in-frame clones only, not all of them. The repertoire holds roughly 60,000 clones, with roughly 84% as singletons. Overall study findings and caveats: Relative to CD4+, CD8+ T cells held more expanded clones on average. Not determined was the antigen specificity of the expanded peripheral T cells.

Blood was sampled at baseline, cycle 4 day 1, and cycle 7 day 1. The chain carries TRBV19 and TRBJ2-5, with 9 bases aligning to TRBD2. The TCR originated in an adult with an advanced solid tumor such as melanoma, head and neck, liver or kidney cancer. This material consisted of CD4+ or CD8+ T cells sorted from blood, taken in a trial of the OX40 agonist ivuxolimab. The CDR3, as DNA: TGTGCCAGTAGGCTAGCGGGACTGGAGACCCAGTACTTC. Protein: CASRLAGLETQYF.